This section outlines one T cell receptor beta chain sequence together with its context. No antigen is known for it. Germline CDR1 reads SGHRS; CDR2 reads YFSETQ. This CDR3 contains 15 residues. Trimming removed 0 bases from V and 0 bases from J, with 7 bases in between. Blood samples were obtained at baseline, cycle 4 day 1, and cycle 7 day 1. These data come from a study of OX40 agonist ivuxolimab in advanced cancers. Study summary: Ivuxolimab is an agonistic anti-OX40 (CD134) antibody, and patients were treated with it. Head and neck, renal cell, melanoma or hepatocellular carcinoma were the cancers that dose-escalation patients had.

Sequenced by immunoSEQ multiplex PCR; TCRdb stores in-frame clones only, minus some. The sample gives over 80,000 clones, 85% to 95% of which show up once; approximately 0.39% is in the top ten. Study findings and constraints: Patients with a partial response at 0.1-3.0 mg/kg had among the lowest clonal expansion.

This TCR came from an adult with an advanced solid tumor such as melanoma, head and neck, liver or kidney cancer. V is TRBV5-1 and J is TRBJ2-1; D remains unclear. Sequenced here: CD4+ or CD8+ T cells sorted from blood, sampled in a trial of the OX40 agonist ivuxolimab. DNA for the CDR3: TGCGCCAGCAGCTTGGATATACACTCCTACAATGAGCAGTTCTTC. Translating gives CASSLDIHSYNEQFF.